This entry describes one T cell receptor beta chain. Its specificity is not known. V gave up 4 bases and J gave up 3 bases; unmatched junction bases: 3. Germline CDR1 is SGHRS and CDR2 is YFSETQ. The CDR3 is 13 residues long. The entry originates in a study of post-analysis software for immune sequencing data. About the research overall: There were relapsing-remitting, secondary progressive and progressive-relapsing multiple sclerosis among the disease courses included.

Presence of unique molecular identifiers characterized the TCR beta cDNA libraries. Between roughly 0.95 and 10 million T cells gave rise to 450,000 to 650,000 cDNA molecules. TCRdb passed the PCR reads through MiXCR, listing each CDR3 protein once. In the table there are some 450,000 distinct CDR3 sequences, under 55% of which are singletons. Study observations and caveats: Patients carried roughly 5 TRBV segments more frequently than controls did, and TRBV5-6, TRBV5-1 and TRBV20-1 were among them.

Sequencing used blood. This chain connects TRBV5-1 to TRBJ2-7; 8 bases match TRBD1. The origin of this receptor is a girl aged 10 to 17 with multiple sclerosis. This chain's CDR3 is CASSRQGSYEQYF. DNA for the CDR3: TGCGCCAGCAGCCGACAGGGGAGCTACGAGCAGTACTTC.